These 3 T cell receptor beta chains originate from one sample sequenced in a study of PD-L1 blockade in urothelial cancer. The time point is: peripheral blood 6 weeks after treatment start. Libraries were prepared by immunoSEQ multiplex PCR; TCRdb keeps only in-frame clonotypes and omits some of them. Among under 85,000 clones listed, around 93% were seen once. Sequencing was performed on PBMCs, taken around atezolizumab (anti-PD-L1) treatment. Every receptor here comes from a woman aged 80 or over with urothelial cancer.

The chain has TRBV6-6 and TRBJ2-7; D is perhaps TRBD1 (5 bases). This CDR3 contains 14 residues. Germline assignment: CDR1 MNHNY and CDR2 SVGAGI (reference sequence). Trimming stripped 6 bases from V and 1 base from J, with 13 bases between. CDR3 nucleotide sequence: TGTGCCAGCAGACCCAGGGTGGGTTCCTACGAGCAGTACTTC. Amino acids: CASRPRVGSYEQYF.

This sequence joins TRBV29-1 and TRBJ2-2; 12 positions match TRBD2. The CDR3 totals 17 residues. V lost 6 bases to trimming and J lost 5 bases; unmatched junction nucleotides: 13. Germline CDR1 and CDR2: SQVTM and ANQGSEA. The CDR3 region is CSVRLTSGRGRTGELFF. CDR3 DNA sequence: TGCAGCGTCCGCTTGACTAGCGGGAGAGGTCGGACCGGGGAGCTGTTTTTT.

This sequence joins TRBV4-2 and TRBJ2-7; 10 nucleotides match TRBD2. Germline CDR1 and CDR2: LGHNA and YNFKEQ. J lost 3 bases, V lost 2 bases, and 4 bases had no gene match. This CDR3 region has 15 residues. The CDR3, as DNA: TGTGCCAGCAGCCAATTTGCTAGCGGGAGCTACGAGCAGTACTTC. This encodes CASSQFASGSYEQYF.